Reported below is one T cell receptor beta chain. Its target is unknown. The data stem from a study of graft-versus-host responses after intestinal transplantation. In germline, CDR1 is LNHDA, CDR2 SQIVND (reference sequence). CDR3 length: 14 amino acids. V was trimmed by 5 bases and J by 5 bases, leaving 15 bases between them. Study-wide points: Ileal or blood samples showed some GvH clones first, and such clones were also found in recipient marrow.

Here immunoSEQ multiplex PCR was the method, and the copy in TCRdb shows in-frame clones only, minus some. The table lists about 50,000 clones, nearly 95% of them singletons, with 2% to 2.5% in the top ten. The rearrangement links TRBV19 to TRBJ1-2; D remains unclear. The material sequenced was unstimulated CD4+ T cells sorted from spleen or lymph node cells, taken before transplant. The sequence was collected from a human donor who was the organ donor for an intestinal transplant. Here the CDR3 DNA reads TGTGCCAGTAGTGCCATCTCCGGTCGATATGGCTACACCTTC. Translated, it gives CASSAISGRYGYTF.